Following are 15 T cell receptor beta chains from one sample sequenced in a study of T-cell reconstitution after alpha-beta-depleted transplantation in children. Library preparation (for TCRbeta) was performed with unique molecular identifiers. Each CDR3 protein gets one entry after TCRdb re-called the PCR reads with MiXCR. The data show over 400,000 distinct CDR3 sequences, with roughly an eighth seen just once and roughly 5.4% held by the top ten. The source was PBMCs from the stem cell graft donor, collected from the stem cell graft. The receptors stem from a human donor who donated a stem cell graft to a child with combined immunodeficiency.

This clonotype was seen ten or more times. The rearrangement links TRBV12-3 or TRBV12-4 to TRBJ2-5, with 7 bases matching TRBD2. The CDR3 consists of 15 residues. Unmatched junction bases numbered 10, after V lost 4 bases and J lost 5 bases. CDR3 amino acids: CASSSPPVGGETQYF. CDR3 sequence (DNA): TGTGCCAGCAGTTCCCCCCCAGTGGGAGGGGAGACCCAGTACTTC.

This chain connects TRBV9 to TRBJ2-3; D unclear. The V gene's germline CDR1 is SGDLS and CDR2 YYNGEE. The CDR3 consists of 17 residues. Trimming cost V 4 bases and J 3 bases, with 21 bases left between them. The CDR3: CASSRTRTSTFTDTQYF. CDR3 coding DNA: TGTGCCAGCAGCCGAACCCGGACCAGTACGTTTACAGATACGCAGTATTTT.

This clonotype was seen only a few times. The V call is TRBV12-3 or TRBV12-4, the J call TRBJ2-1; the match to TRBD1 covers 11 bases. The V segment lost 6 bases and the J segment 8 bases; nucleotides outside the gene matches: 9. The CDR3 is 15 residues long. CDR3 region: CASSQGQGAFDEQFF. The CDR3 DNA reads as TGTGCCAGCAGCCAAGGACAGGGGGCCTTCGATGAGCAGTTCTTC.

This clonotype was picked up many times. This rearrangement joins TRBV2 to TRBJ2-2, with 8 bases matching TRBD1. CDR3 length: 14 amino acids. The V and J ends lost 7 bases and 1 base, in that order; junction bases with no gene match: 2. Per germline, CDR1 SNHLY and CDR2 FYNNEI. This CDR3 reads CASTDRENTGELFF. CDR3 sequence (DNA): TGTGCCAGCACGGACAGGGAGAACACCGGGGAGCTGTTTTTT.

V gene TRBV29-1 combines with J gene TRBJ1-5; 8 nucleotides align to TRBD1. The CDR3 is 15 residues long. The junction had 11 bases not matched to a gene; V was cut back by 7 bases and J by 3 bases. Per germline, CDR1 SQVTM and CDR2 ANQGSEA. This CDR3 reads CSAMVADRANQPQHF. As DNA, the CDR3 is TGCAGCGCCATGGTAGCGGACAGGGCCAATCAGCCCCAGCATTTT.

A few counts support this clonotype. The chain uses TRBV27 and TRBJ2-5; 9 nucleotides match TRBD2. V lost 6 bases and J lost 5; bases outside the gene matches: 10. There are 15 residues in the CDR3. Germline CDR1 and CDR2: MNHEY and SMNVEV (reference sequence). This CDR3 reads CASSLAGSLGETQYF. In nucleotides, the CDR3 is TGTGCCAGCAGCCTAGCGGGGAGCCTTGGGGAGACCCAGTACTTC.

V gene TRBV15 combines with J gene TRBJ1-3, with D unclear. This CDR3 has 16 amino acids. Germline CDR1 and CDR2: LNHNV and YYDKDF (reference sequence). V shed 5 bases and J shed 4 bases, with 18 bases lying between them. CDR3 loop: CATSPGVGMVGNTIYF. As DNA, the CDR3 is TGTGCCACCAGCCCTGGGGTAGGGATGGTGGGAAACACCATATATTTT.

Only a few counts were recorded for this clonotype. The chain carries TRBV20-1 and TRBJ2-1; 10 nucleotides align to TRBD1. Per the germline V gene, CDR1 is DFQATT and CDR2 is SNEGSKA (reference sequence). V lost 6 bases to trimming and J lost 7 bases; unmatched junction nucleotides: 9. CDR3 length: 14 amino acids. The CDR3 bases are TGCAGTGCCAGTCCCGGGACAGGGGAGAATGAGCAGTTCTTC. Translated, it gives CSASPGTGENEQFF.

The chain uses TRBV6-6 and TRBJ1-2, with D possibly matching TRBD1 (6 bases). Per germline, CDR1 MNHNY and CDR2 SVGAGI (reference sequence). V lost 7 bases to trimming and J lost 10 bases, with 16 bases between them. The CDR3 contains 12 residues. The CDR3 sequence: CASIGQTTVYTF. DNA for the CDR3: TGTGCCAGCATTGGACAGACTACGGTCTACACCTTC.

This clonotype was picked up a small number of times. The J gene is TRBJ1-4, the V gene TRBV6-5; D perhaps matches TRBD1 (5 bases). V lost 2 bases and J lost 7, with 11 bases in between. Per germline, CDR1 MNHEY and CDR2 SVGAGI. The length of the CDR3 is 14 residues. CDR3 DNA: TGTGCCAGCAGTTACCAGGGTGAGGGTGAAAAACTGTTTTTT. Translating it yields CASSYQGEGEKLFF.

The V and J genes are TRBV23-1 and TRBJ2-7; TRBD1 aligns across 8 bases. TRBV23-1 is reported as an ORF; its role is uncertain. The length of the CDR3 is 15 residues. V lost 7 bases to trimming and J lost 0 bases; unmatched junction nucleotides: 8. As DNA, the CDR3 is TGCGCCAGCACCTTTGGACAGGGTCCCTCCTACGAGCAGTACTTC. Translation: CASTFGQGPSYEQYF.

This clonotype was recorded a few times. The CDR3 spells CASSVEGGTSYEQYF. In nucleotides, the CDR3 is TGTGCCAGCAGCGTAGAGGGCGGGACCTCCTACGAGCAGTACTTC. The V gene is TRBV9, the J gene TRBJ2-7; the D gene is possibly TRBD2 (6 bases). The CDR3 contains 15 residues. With 0 bases removed from V and 0 bases from J, the gap between germline ends came to 10 bases. Germline assignment: CDR1 SGDLS and CDR2 YYNGEE.

This clonotype was detected a few times. The chain employs TRBV10-2 and TRBJ2-7; a possible D gene is TRBD2 (6 bases). CDR3 length: 18 amino acids. Trimming stripped 0 bases from V and 1 base from J, with 19 bases between. Germline CDR1 is WSHSY and CDR2 is SAAADI. DNA of the CDR3: TGCGCCAGCAGTGAGTCCTTGCGGGGAGCTGGGGGTTCCTACGAGCAGTACTTC. Protein: CASSESLRGAGGSYEQYF.

A few counts support this clonotype. The rearrangement uses TRBV20-1 and TRBJ2-7, with 12 nucleotides matching TRBD2. V was pared by 3 bases and J by 6 bases, with 6 bases of the junction left unmatched. CDR1 and CDR2 (germline): DFQATT, SNEGSKA (reference sequence). The CDR3 runs 14 residues. CDR3 sequence (DNA): TGCAGTGCTAGGGCTAGCGGGGGGGAACCCGAGCAGTACTTC. This gives the protein CSARASGGEPEQYF.

This clonotype was seen ten or more times. The rearrangement uses TRBV12-3 or TRBV12-4 and TRBJ1-2; D remains unclear. This CDR3 contains 12 residues. V was trimmed by 4 bases and J by 8 bases, leaving 11 bases between them. This CDR3 reads CASSSGSLGYTF. The CDR3 DNA reads as TGTGCCAGCAGTTCGGGGTCGCTCGGCTACACCTTC.